This T cell receptor (beta chain) was recorded in a study of cytomegalovirus exposure and HLA in healthy donors. Study-wide context: An early release of data contained 75 million to 100 million unique TCRs, which came from HLA-typed donors.

Primers included in the PCR were 60 Vbeta and 13 Jbeta primers. Method: immunoSEQ multiplex PCR; TCRdb's copy keeps in-frame clones and lacks some. The table has more than 150,000 clones, roughly 87% seen once. Concerning this clone: Its antigen is currently unknown.

Germline CDR1 and CDR2: SGHNT and YYREEE (reference sequence). V lost 1 base and J lost 4, with 10 bases in between. This CDR3 has 14 amino acids. Study-level results: Most TCR sequences were seen very rarely across donors, but some public TCRs occurred in many. Versus the roughly 700-donor mean, an Asian-associated ancestry cluster reportedly showed fewer N-insertions in a later analysis. Productive rates of about 87% or about 30% were seen for most TCR beta V segments in an earlier analysis.

V gene TRBV5-4 combines with J gene TRBJ2-3; D unresolved. The receptor was isolated from a girl less than two years old in good health and CMV-seronegative. Sequencing used PBMCs. The CDR3, as DNA: TGTGCCAGCAGCTTGACGTCTACCCCAGATACGCAGTATTTT. Protein sequence: CASSLTSTPDTQYF.